The 30 T cell receptor beta chains listed next were all sequenced from one sample in a study of cytotoxic CD8 clonotypes in ibrutinib-treated CLL. Profiled with immunoSEQ multiplex PCR; TCRdb holds only in-frame clones, not every one. The sample lists under 200,000 clones; over 65% were seen once. The sequences come from PBMCs, collected after 12 months of ibrutinib treatment. These receptors were obtained from a human donor with chronic lymphocytic leukemia.

V usage is TRBV7-3 and J usage is TRBJ2-1; 9 nucleotides agree with TRBD2. The germline gives CDR1 SGHTA, CDR2 FQGTGA. The V gene end was trimmed by 5 bases and the J gene end by 4 bases; junction bases not matched to a gene: 9. The CDR3 runs 16 residues. The CDR3 region has the DNA TGTGCCAGCAGCCCGCGTTTTAGCGGGAGTTACAATGAGCAGTTCTTC. Translation gives CASSPRFSGSYNEQFF.

The chain carries TRBV6-6 and TRBJ2-7; no clear D. Germline V gene lookup returns CDR1 MNHNY and CDR2 SVGAGI (reference sequence). V was shortened by 7 bases and J by 3 bases, with 10 bases between the two germline ends. CDR3 size: 12 residues. CDR3 in DNA: TGTGCCAGCAATGGGCTTCTCTACGAGCAGTACTTC. Its protein is CASNGLLYEQYF.

The genes are TRBV9 and TRBJ1-2; a weak D match, TRBD1 (5 bases). The germline V and J ends were trimmed by 4 bases and 0 bases, with 10 bases remaining between them. The CDR3 totals 14 residues. Per germline, CDR1 SGDLS and CDR2 YYNGEE. CDR3 DNA: TGTGCCAGCAGCCGGGACGGGGCTAACTATGGCTACACCTTC. Its translation is CASSRDGANYGYTF.

The chain uses TRBV30 and TRBJ1-6; weak D call: TRBD1 (6 bases). The CDR3 runs to 16 residues. The germline CDR1 and CDR2 sequences are GTSNPN and SVGIG (reference sequence). The V and J ends lost 1 base and 0 bases respectively, with 10 bases between them. For the CDR3, the DNA is TGTGCCTGGAGTGACAGGGTTAGCTCCTATAATTCACCCCTCCACTTT. Its translation: CAWSDRVSSYNSPLHF. Drawing the rest from reference TRBV30 and TRBJ1-6, the complete variable domain is SQTIHQWPATLVQPVGSPLSLECTVEGTSNPNLYWYRQAAGRGLQLLFYSVGIGQISSEVPQNLSASRPQDRQFILSSKKLLLSDSGFYLCAWSDRVSSYNSPLHFGNGTRLTVT.

This clone occurred many times. This rearrangement joins TRBV28 to TRBJ1-5, with D perhaps TRBD1 (5 bases). This CDR3 has 14 amino acids. Trimming removed 10 bases from V and 4 bases from J, with 17 bases in between. CDR1 and CDR2 (germline): MDHEN, SYDVKM. The CDR3 loop reads CATITQGRNQPQHF. The CDR3, as DNA: TGTGCCACCATTACTCAGGGAAGAAATCAGCCCCAGCATTTT.

The V and J genes are TRBV6-1 and TRBJ1-1, with a possible D match to TRBD1 (5 bases). This CDR3 contains 13 residues. CDR1 and CDR2 (germline): MNHNS, SASEGT. V shed 9 bases and J shed 4 bases, with 15 bases lying between them. CDR3 in amino acids: CASGREVATEAFF. In DNA form, the CDR3 reads TGTGCCAGTGGCAGGGAAGTGGCCACTGAAGCTTTCTTT.

This chain joins TRBV6-5 and TRBJ1-6; D is uncertain. Germline V gene data show CDR1 as MNHEY and CDR2 as SVGAGI. This CDR3 has 14 amino acids. V lost 3 bases and J lost 8, with 11 bases in between. The DNA for the CDR3 is TGTGCCAGCAGTTATCGAGGGCCTGATTCACCCCTCCACTTT. It specifies CASSYRGPDSPLHF.

The chain combines TRBV5-6 with TRBJ2-5; D call uncertain. Looked up from germline, CDR1 is SGHDT and CDR2 is YYEEEE. Trimming shortened V by 4 bases and J by 1 base, and 2 bases separated the two germline ends. CDR3 length equals 11 residues. In DNA, the CDR3 is TGTGCCAGCAGCCTCCAAGAGACCCAGTACTTC. The encoded protein is CASSLQETQYF.

The chain employs TRBV19 and TRBJ1-2; D might be TRBD1 (6 bases). Trimming removed 5 bases at V and 2 bases at J, with 15 bases between. The CDR3 has 15 residues. Per the germline V gene, CDR1 is LNHDA and CDR2 is SQIVND (reference sequence). CDR3 protein: CASSLPTQGNYGYTF. CDR3 in DNA: TGTGCCAGTAGTCTCCCTACACAGGGAAACTATGGCTACACCTTC. Complete variable domain (other parts from reference TRBV19 and TRBJ1-2): DGGITQSPKYLFRKEGQNVTLSCEQNLNHDAMYWYRQDPGQGLRLIYYSQIVNDFQKGDIAEGYSVSREKKESFPLTVTSAQKNPTAFYLCASSLPTQGNYGYTFGSGTRLTVV.

V gene TRBV25-1 combines with J gene TRBJ1-2; D is undetermined. The V gene's germline CDR1 is MGHDK and CDR2 SYGVNS. The CDR3 is 11 amino acids. V was cut by 4 bases and J by 8 bases, with 8 bases left in between. CDR3 amino acids: CASSVSKGYTF. The CDR3 nucleotides are TGTGCCAGCAGTGTTTCCAAGGGCTACACCTTC.

Notes on this clone: The same CDR3 arises from other DNA sequences in this sample as well. This rearrangement joins TRBV5-6 to TRBJ2-7; D is unresolved. Germline assignment: CDR1 SGHDT and CDR2 YYEEEE. The CDR3 has 11 residues. Trimming cost V 1 base and J 6 bases, with 5 bases left between them. CDR3 in amino acids: CASSLSGEQYF. CDR3 coding DNA: TGTGCCAGCAGCTTGAGTGGCGAGCAGTACTTC.

The chain recombines TRBV27 with TRBJ2-1; the D gene is possibly TRBD2 (6 bases). V was trimmed by 6 bases and J by 1 base, leaving 13 bases between them. Germline V CDR1 and CDR2: MNHEY, SMNVEV (reference sequence). The CDR3 has 15 residues. The CDR3 is CASSPRLASYNEQFF. CDR3 nucleotide sequence: TGTGCCAGCAGCCCCCGGCTAGCGTCCTACAATGAGCAGTTCTTC.

V and J are TRBV27 and TRBJ1-1; 10 bases agree with TRBD1. J lost 5 bases, V lost 6 bases, and 6 bases had no gene match. The CDR3 contains 14 residues. Germline values: CDR1 MNHEY, CDR2 SMNVEV (reference sequence). The CDR3 region is CASRPGQGKTEAFF. CDR3 DNA: TGTGCCAGCAGGCCGGGACAGGGGAAAACTGAAGCTTTCTTT.

The V and J genes are TRBV7-9 and TRBJ1-1; D is perhaps TRBD1 (6 bases). From germline, CDR1 is SEHNR and CDR2 FQNEAQ (reference sequence). CDR3 length equals 15 residues. Trimming stripped 5 bases from V and 0 bases from J, with 13 bases between. The CDR3 DNA is TGTGCCAGCAGCCTCCAGGGGTCCATGAACACTGAAGCTTTCTTT. Amino acid sequence: CASSLQGSMNTEAFF.

The chain uses TRBV5-1 and TRBJ2-3, with 7 bases fitting TRBD2. CDR1 and CDR2 (germline): SGHRS, YFSETQ. The CDR3 has 15 amino acids. V lost 1 base to trimming and J lost 0 bases; unmatched junction nucleotides: 2. The CDR3 sequence: CASSLWGGSTDTQYF. The CDR3 DNA follows: TGCGCCAGCAGCTTGTGGGGGGGTAGCACAGATACGCAGTATTTT.

The V gene is TRBV5-4, the J gene TRBJ1-2, with unresolved D. CDR3 length: 15 residues. CDR1 and CDR2 (germline): SGHNT, YYREEE (reference sequence). V lost 0 bases and J lost 4, with 13 bases in between. The CDR3 coding sequence is TGTGCCAGCAGCTTGGTAGGAGGAGTTACCTATGGCTACACCTTC. This gives the protein CASSLVGGVTYGYTF. The full variable domain, with the rest looked up from reference TRBV5-4 and TRBJ1-2, is ETGVTQSPTHLIKTRGQQVTLRCSSQSGHNTVSWYQQALGQGPQFIFQYYREEENGRGNFPPRFSGLQFPNYSSELNVNALELDDSALYLCASSLVGGVTYGYTFGSGTRLTVV.

The genes are TRBV2 and TRBJ2-5; D gene ambiguous. Germline lookup yields CDR1 SNHLY and CDR2 FYNNEI. V was shortened by 0 bases and J by 7 bases, with 9 bases between the two germline ends. This CDR3 region has 13 residues. The CDR3 is CASSEALQRTQYF. CDR3 sequence (DNA): TGTGCCAGCAGTGAAGCGCTTCAACGGACCCAGTACTTC.

The chain combines TRBV5-1 with TRBJ1-2; D unresolved. The CDR3 loop spans 12 amino acids. Germline V gene lookup returns CDR1 SGHRS and CDR2 YFSETQ. Trimming shortened V by 4 bases and J by 4 bases, and 8 bases separated the two germline ends. CDR3 bases: TGCGCCAGCAGCATCCGGGGCTATGGCTACACCTTC. Amino acid sequence: CASSIRGYGYTF.

There are many counts of this clone. The CDR3, as DNA: TGTGCCTCCGAGGCGGCAGGTGGAAACACCATATATTTT. Translating it yields CASEAAGGNTIYF. This chain connects TRBV10-3 to TRBJ1-3; no clear D. The ends were cut back, 11 bases at V and 3 bases at J, with 14 bases in the middle. Germline V CDR1 and CDR2: ENHRY, SYGVKD. This CDR3 contains 13 residues.

This chain links TRBV28 with TRBJ2-7; D tentatively fits TRBD1 or TRBD2 (5 bases each). V was clipped by 4 bases and J by 3 bases, with 13 bases between them. Germline V gene lookup returns CDR1 MDHEN and CDR2 SYDVKM. The length of the CDR3 is 14 residues. The CDR3 DNA sequence: TGTGCCAGCAGTTCCCCGGGACGGAACTACGAGCAGTACTTC. Its translation: CASSSPGRNYEQYF. Full variable domain (outside the CDR3, taken from reference TRBV28 and TRBJ2-7): DVKVTQSSRYLVKRTGEKVFLECVQDMDHENMFWYRQDPGLGLRLIYFSYDVKMKEKGDIPEGYSVSREKKERFSLILESASTNQTSMYLCASSSPGRNYEQYFGPGTRLTVT.

This clone was seen more than once but under ten times. The CDR3 region has the DNA TGTGCCAGCAGCCTGACGACAGGCTCCTACAATGAGCAGTTCTTC. This translates into CASSLTTGSYNEQFF. The V call is TRBV28, the J call TRBJ2-1; D might be TRBD1 (6 bases). The CDR3 sequence is 15 residues long. With 6 bases removed from V and 0 bases from J, the gap between germline ends came to 12 bases. Germline V gene data show CDR1 as MDHEN and CDR2 as SYDVKM. Variable domain in full (rest from reference TRBV28 and TRBJ2-1): DVKVTQSSRYLVKRTGEKVFLECVQDMDHENMFWYRQDPGLGLRLIYFSYDVKMKEKGDIPEGYSVSREKKERFSLILESASTNQTSMYLCASSLTTGSYNEQFFGPGTRLTVL.

This chain connects TRBV5-5 to TRBJ2-7; D remains ambiguous. Germline loops: CDR1 SGHKS, CDR2 YYEKEE (reference sequence). The CDR3 is made up of 14 amino acids. V was shortened by 1 base and J by 2 bases, with 10 bases between the two germline ends. Here the CDR3 reads CASSLRQVTYEQYF. CDR3 nucleotides: TGTGCCAGCAGCTTGCGTCAGGTTACCTACGAGCAGTACTTC.

The chain uses TRBV5-6 and TRBJ2-5, with D uncertain. The CDR3 runs 14 residues. Per the germline V gene, CDR1 is SGHDT and CDR2 is YYEEEE. Trimming removed 0 bases from V and 6 bases from J, with 12 bases in between. CDR3 in amino acids: CASSLVSTTKTQYF. The CDR3 region has the DNA TGTGCCAGCAGCTTGGTGAGCACCACCAAGACCCAGTACTTC.

The chain combines TRBV2 with TRBJ2-3; D not resolved. From germline, CDR1 is SNHLY and CDR2 FYNNEI. The CDR3 covers 11 residues. Between the trimmed V and J ends, which lost 7 bases and 7 bases, there was a span of 9 bases. The CDR3: CASTPANTQYF. CDR3 DNA: TGTGCCAGCACCCCCGCAAATACGCAGTATTTT.

The chain has TRBV6-5 and TRBJ1-5, with D possibly being TRBD1 (5 bases). Germline-derived CDR1 and CDR2 are MNHEY and SVGAGI. V lost 0 bases and J lost 7, with 10 bases in between. The CDR3 totals 14 residues. The CDR3 is CASSYSGGRQPQHF. The CDR3 bases are TGTGCCAGCAGTTACTCGGGGGGGAGGCAGCCCCAGCATTTT.

V usage is TRBV4-1 and J usage is TRBJ2-7, with D maybe TRBD1 (8 bases). CDR3 length equals 22 residues. V was shortened by 0 bases and J by 3 bases, with 33 bases between the two germline ends. Germline V gives CDR1 MGHRA, CDR2 YSYEKL. The CDR3 coding sequence is TGCGCCAGCAGCCAAGAGACAGGGGAGGGCTGGATCGGTAGAGGGGTTGTCTACGAGCAGTACTTC. This encodes CASSQETGEGWIGRGVVYEQYF.

The chain joins TRBV9 to TRBJ2-5, with 8 bases matching TRBD2. V shed 0 bases and J 1 base; nucleotides not matched to a gene: 2. The CDR3 sequence is 15 residues long. Germline V gene data show CDR1 as SGDLS and CDR2 as YYNGEE. For the CDR3, the DNA is TGTGCCAGCAGCGTAGTAAGCGGGGGCCAAGAGACCCAGTACTTC. This encodes CASSVVSGGQETQYF.

The chain joins TRBV7-2 to TRBJ2-7; tentatively, D is TRBD1 (6 bases). Germline V gives CDR1 SGHTA, CDR2 FQGNSA. The CDR3 is 15 residues long. With 2 bases removed from V and 3 bases from J, the gap between germline ends came to 14 bases. The DNA for the CDR3 is TGTGCCAGCAGCTTAAGGGACAACCACTACTACGAGCAGTACTTC. Translating it yields CASSLRDNHYYEQYF.

In this sample, this clone turned up once. The V and J genes are TRBV7-8 and TRBJ2-1, with TRBD2 identical over 7 bases. Germline V lookup: CDR1 SGHVS, CDR2 FQNEAQ. This CDR3 contains 12 residues. Germline trimming cut 3 bases from V and 9 bases from J; bases unmatched to any gene: 2. CDR3: CASSLAGVEQFF. In nucleotides, the CDR3 is TGTGCCAGCAGCTTGGCGGGGGTTGAGCAGTTCTTC.

The chain combines TRBV7-8 with TRBJ1-2; D not certain. CDR1 is SGHVS, CDR2 FQNEAQ, per germline. Trimming took off 1 base at V and 7 bases at J, with 10 bases between the two ends. CDR3 length equals 13 residues. The CDR3 here is CASSLDPGGGYTF. Written as DNA, the CDR3 is TGTGCCAGCAGCTTAGATCCAGGTGGTGGCTACACCTTC. The whole variable domain, remainder taken from reference TRBV7-8 and TRBJ1-2, is GAGVSQSPRYKVAKRGQDVALRCDPISGHVSLFWYQQALGQGPEFLTYFQNEAQLDKSGLPSDRFFAERPEGSVSTLKIQRTQQEDSAVYLCASSLDPGGGYTFGSGTRLTVV.